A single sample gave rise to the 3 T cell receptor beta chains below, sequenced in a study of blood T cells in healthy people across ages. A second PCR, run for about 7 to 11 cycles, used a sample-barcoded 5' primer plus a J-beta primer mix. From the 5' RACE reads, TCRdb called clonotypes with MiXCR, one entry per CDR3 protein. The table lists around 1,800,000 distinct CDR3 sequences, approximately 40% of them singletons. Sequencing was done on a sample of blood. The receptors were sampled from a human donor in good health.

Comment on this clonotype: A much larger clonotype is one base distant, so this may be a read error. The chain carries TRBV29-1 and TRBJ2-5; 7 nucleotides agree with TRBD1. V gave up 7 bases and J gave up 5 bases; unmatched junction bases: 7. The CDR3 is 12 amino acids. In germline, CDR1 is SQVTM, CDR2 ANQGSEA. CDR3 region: CSGSQGEETQYF. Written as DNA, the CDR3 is TGCAGCGGCTCCCAGGGGGAGGAGACCCAGTACTTC.

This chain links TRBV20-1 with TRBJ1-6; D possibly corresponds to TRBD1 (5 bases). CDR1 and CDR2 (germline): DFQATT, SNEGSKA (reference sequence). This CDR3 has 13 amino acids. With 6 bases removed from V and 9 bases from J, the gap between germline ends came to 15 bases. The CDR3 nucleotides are TGCAGTGCCTCCGGGACGCCGAGTTCACCCCTCCACTTT. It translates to CSASGTPSSPLHF.

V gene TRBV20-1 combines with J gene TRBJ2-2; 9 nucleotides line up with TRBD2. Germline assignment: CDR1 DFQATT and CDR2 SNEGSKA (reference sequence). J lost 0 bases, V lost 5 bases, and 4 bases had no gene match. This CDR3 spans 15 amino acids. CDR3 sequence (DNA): TGCAGTGCTCAAGTAGCGGGGGCGAACACCGGGGAGCTGTTTTTT. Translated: CSAQVAGANTGELFF.